Listed below are T cell receptor beta chains from one sample, sequenced in a study of OX40 agonist ivuxolimab in advanced cancers. Libraries were prepared by immunoSEQ multiplex PCR; TCRdb keeps only in-frame clonotypes and omits some of them. Of roughly 70,000 clones in the sample, roughly four fifths are singletons; the top ten hold over 6.5%. The sample here was CD4+ or CD8+ T cells sorted from blood, taken in a trial of the OX40 agonist ivuxolimab. The receptors were sampled from an adult with an advanced solid tumor such as melanoma, head and neck, liver or kidney cancer. The CDR3 runs from the conserved cysteine through the conserved F or W. D genes are given only for firm matches. Some rows mark clone size as missing; the rest say once, few, many or name a class of expanded clone.

CDR3 DNA: TGTGCCAGCTCCCCAGGGAAAAACTATGGCTACACCTTC; CDR3 protein: CASSPGKNYGYTF; clone size: .; D gene: .; J gene: TRBJ1-2; CDR3 length: 13; V gene: TRBV18
CDR3 DNA: TGTGCCAGCAGCTTAGCGGTTCTGCAGTACTTC; CDR3 protein: CASSLAVLQYF; clone size: .; D gene: .; J gene: TRBJ2-7; CDR3 length: 11; V gene: TRBV7-8
CDR3 DNA: TGTGCCAGCAGCCTACCAGGGGCCAACGTCCTGACTTTC; CDR3 protein: CASSLPGANVLTF; clone size: .; D gene: .; J gene: TRBJ2-6; CDR3 length: 13; V gene: TRBV7-6
CDR3 DNA: TGTGCCACCAGCAGAGTTCTAGCGGGACCCTACAATGAGCAGTTCTTC; CDR3 protein: CATSRVLAGPYNEQFF; clone size: .; D gene: TRBD2; J gene: TRBJ2-1; CDR3 length: 16; V gene: TRBV15
CDR3 DNA: TGTGCCAGCAGCTCTCGGACAGGGGGCAATATAGATACGCAGTATTTT; CDR3 protein: CASSSRTGGNIDTQYF; clone size: .; D gene: TRBD1; J gene: TRBJ2-3; CDR3 length: 16; V gene: TRBV5-5
CDR3 DNA: TGTGCCAGCAGCTTCCCAGGGGGCGAGCAAAACACCGGGGAGCTGTTTTTT; CDR3 protein: CASSFPGGEQNTGELFF; clone size: .; D gene: TRBD1; J gene: TRBJ2-2; CDR3 length: 17; V gene: TRBV7-8
CDR3 DNA: TGTGCCTGGAGTGACCCCAGGGGGAACTATGGCTACACCTTC; CDR3 protein: CAWSDPRGNYGYTF; clone size: .; D gene: TRBD1; J gene: TRBJ1-2; CDR3 length: 14; V gene: TRBV30
CDR3 DNA: TGTGCCAGCAGCCTCGGACAGGGGGCGCGGGAGACCCAGTACTTC; CDR3 protein: CASSLGQGARETQYF; clone size: .; D gene: TRBD1; J gene: TRBJ2-5; CDR3 length: 15; V gene: TRBV6-6
CDR3 DNA: TGTGCCAGCAGCCCTTCCGGGACTAGCGGATCCGGGGAGCTGTTTTTT; CDR3 protein: CASSPSGTSGSGELFF; clone size: .; D gene: TRBD2; J gene: TRBJ2-2; CDR3 length: 16; V gene: TRBV7-2
CDR3 DNA: TGTGCCAGCAGCCCCGGGACAGGTCGTGGGGCAGATACGCAGTATTTT; CDR3 protein: CASSPGTGRGADTQYF; clone size: .; D gene: TRBD1; J gene: TRBJ2-3; CDR3 length: 16; V gene: TRBV7-6
CDR3 DNA: TGTGCCAGCAGCGCGAGCCGGGCGGACAGGGGGGTCGGTGAAGCTTTCTTT; CDR3 protein: CASSASRADRGVGEAFF; clone size: .; D gene: TRBD1; J gene: TRBJ1-1; CDR3 length: 17; V gene: TRBV7-8
CDR3 DNA: TGCGCCAGCAGCTTGGCAGATGGGTCCACAGATACGCAGTATTTT; CDR3 protein: CASSLADGSTDTQYF; clone size: few; D gene: .; J gene: TRBJ2-3; CDR3 length: 15; V gene: TRBV5-1
CDR3 DNA: TGCGCCAGCAGCTTGGACAACTTCTACGAGCAGTACTTC; CDR3 protein: CASSLDNFYEQYF; clone size: few; D gene: .; J gene: TRBJ2-7; CDR3 length: 13; V gene: TRBV5-1
CDR3 DNA: TGTGCCAGCAGTACGTTGACAGCCCAGATTCCCACCCGTGGCTACACCTTC; CDR3 protein: CASSTLTAQIPTRGYTF; clone size: .; D gene: .; J gene: TRBJ1-2; CDR3 length: 17; V gene: TRBV28
CDR3 DNA: TGTGCCAGCTCACCAACCAATGAGCAGTTCTTC; CDR3 protein: CASSPTNEQFF; clone size: few; D gene: .; J gene: TRBJ2-1; CDR3 length: 11; V gene: TRBV18
CDR3 DNA: TGTGCCAGCGGCGGCGGCTCTGGGGCCAACGTCCTGACTTTC; CDR3 protein: CASGGGSGANVLTF; clone size: .; D gene: .; J gene: TRBJ2-6; CDR3 length: 14; V gene: TRBV7-2
CDR3 DNA: TGCGCCAGCAGCCAAGATCCCAGGGGGCAAACCGGGGAGCTGTTTTTT; CDR3 protein: CASSQDPRGQTGELFF; clone size: once; D gene: TRBD1; J gene: TRBJ2-2; CDR3 length: 16; V gene: TRBV4-1
CDR3 DNA: TGTGCCAGCAGCCAAGTGGGGGTTATGTACGAGCAGTACTTC; CDR3 protein: CASSQVGVMYEQYF; clone size: .; D gene: .; J gene: TRBJ2-7; CDR3 length: 14; V gene: TRBV14
CDR3 DNA: TGTGCCTGGAGTACCGGACTAGCGGTCACAGATACGCAGTATTTT; CDR3 protein: CAWSTGLAVTDTQYF; clone size: .; D gene: TRBD2; J gene: TRBJ2-3; CDR3 length: 15; V gene: TRBV30